The clone carrying this T cell receptor (beta chain) was counted many times. Antigen unknown. The data derive from a study of glioma-infiltrating T cells. Broader study findings: Very few CDR3 sequences were shared between tissue and blood. Non-neoplastic patients had below-expected tissue-blood divergence, while all gliomas exceeded expectation.

CDR3 size: 16 residues. Germline V gives CDR1 MNHEY, CDR2 SMNVEV (reference sequence). V shed 3 bases and J shed 0 bases, with 12 bases lying between them. Amplification of TCR alpha and beta CDR3 regions from RNA used iRepertoire nested multiplex PCR. For one-step reverse transcription and amplification, roughly 95-400 ng of tissue mRNA or PBMC total RNA was used. TCRdb redid the calling of the multiplex PCR reads with MiXCR, one entry per CDR3 protein. The sample records about 93,000 distinct CDR3 sequences, roughly 39% being singletons. The sequenced sample consisted of glioma tissue, nonneoplastic brain tissue, or PBMCs (not recorded which). The genes are TRBV27 and TRBJ2-1, with a possible D match to TRBD2 (6 bases). This TCR was sampled from a human donor with low-grade glioma or glioblastoma, undergoing nonglioma brain surgery, or in good health (not recorded which). The DNA for the CDR3 is TGTGCCAGCAGTTTCTTAGTCGGGGGCTCCTACAATGAGCAGTTCTTC. Its translation: CASSFLVGGSYNEQFF.